These 18 T cell receptor beta chains came from one sample sequenced in a study of high-grade serous ovarian cancer treatment subgroups. The method was immunoSEQ multiplex PCR; TCRdb's version includes in-frame clones alone and lacks a portion of them. The sample includes 30,000 or so clones, around 84% of them seen just once. Tumor samples were obtained before definitive surgery or chemotherapy. Sequencing used tumor tissue. These receptor sequences come from a human donor with high-grade serous ovarian cancer.

The chain employs TRBV7-8 and TRBJ2-1; D ambiguous. Looked up from germline, CDR1 is SGHVS and CDR2 is FQNEAQ. The V and J ends lost 5 bases and 6 bases respectively, with 5 bases between them. The CDR3 is made up of 11 amino acids. CDR3 coding DNA: TGTGCCAGCAGCCACGGCAATGAGCAGTTCTTC. Its translation is CASSHGNEQFF.

Only one count was recorded for this clone. This chain links TRBV19 with TRBJ2-1; 7 positions agree with TRBD2. The V gene end was trimmed by 1 base and the J gene end by 7 bases; junction bases not matched to a gene: 4. The CDR3 length is 14 residues. Germline CDR1 reads LNHDA; CDR2 reads SQIVND (reference sequence). This chain's CDR3 is CASSIVGRVNEQFF. The CDR3 DNA is TGTGCCAGTAGTATAGTGGGGAGGGTAAATGAGCAGTTCTTC.

This rearrangement joins TRBV5-1 to TRBJ2-3; the D gene could be TRBD1 or TRBD2 (5 bases each). V shed 4 bases and J shed 4 bases, with 13 bases lying between them. The CDR3 length is 14 residues. From germline, CDR1 is SGHRS and CDR2 YFSETQ. CDR3 amino acids: CASSPGTWSDTQYF. As DNA, the CDR3 is TGCGCCAGCAGCCCTGGGACCTGGTCAGATACGCAGTATTTT.

This sequence joins TRBV7-9 and TRBJ2-1; a possible D gene is TRBD2 (5 bases). There are 13 residues in the CDR3. CDR1 is SEHNR, CDR2 FQNEAQ, per germline (reference sequence). V lost 5 bases, J lost 5 bases, and 10 bases lay in between. CDR3: CASSRGLDNEQFF. The CDR3 bases are TGTGCCAGCAGCAGAGGGTTGGACAATGAGCAGTTCTTC. Full variable domain (rest looked up from reference TRBV7-9 and TRBJ2-1): DTGVSQNPRHKITKRGQNVTFRCDPISEHNRLYWYRQTLGQGPEFLTYFQNEAQLEKSRLLSDRFSAERPKGSFSTLEIQRTEQGDSAMYLCASSRGLDNEQFFGPGTRLTVL.

V and J are TRBV30 and TRBJ2-3, with 10 bases identical to TRBD2. Germline V gene sequence: CDR1 GTSNPN, CDR2 SVGIG (reference sequence). The CDR3 sequence is 13 residues long. J was trimmed by 3 bases and V by 8 bases; bases with no gene match: 5. The CDR3 region has the DNA TGTGCCGGACTAGCGGTTGTGACAGATACGCAGTATTTT. As protein: CAGLAVVTDTQYF.

This chain connects TRBV6-5 to TRBJ1-4, with 7 bases matching TRBD1. The junction had 5 bases not matched to a gene; V was cut back by 2 bases and J by 5 bases. The CDR3 length is 15 residues. Germline-derived CDR1 and CDR2 are MNHEY and SVGAGI. CDR3 nucleotide sequence: TGTGCCAGCAGTTACCTGACAGGGCGGAATGAAAAACTGTTTTTT. Amino acid sequence: CASSYLTGRNEKLFF.

This chain uses TRBV9 with TRBJ2-1; D unresolved. CDR3 size: 12 residues. Trimming removed 0 bases from V and 7 bases from J, with 5 bases in between. Germline lookup yields CDR1 SGDLS and CDR2 YYNGEE. Here the CDR3 DNA reads TGTGCCAGCAGCGTAGAAGGGAATGAGCAGTTCTTC. It yields the protein CASSVEGNEQFF.

The rearrangement joins TRBV5-5 to TRBJ2-2; the D is unclear. CDR3 length: 14 amino acids. Germline V CDR1 and CDR2: SGHKS, YYEKEE (reference sequence). V lost 2 bases and J 0 bases, leaving 5 bases between the germline ends. CDR3 bases: TGTGCCAGCAGCTTCGTAGCGAACACCGGGGAGCTGTTTTTT. Translating it yields CASSFVANTGELFF.

This clone was observed a handful of times. V is TRBV5-1 and J is TRBJ2-3; the D is unclear. Germline CDR1 is SGHRS and CDR2 is YFSETQ. This CDR3 spans 15 amino acids. The ends were cut back, 0 bases at V and 1 base at J, with 9 bases in the middle. CDR3 loop: CASSLATPRTDTQYF. The CDR3 DNA is TGCGCCAGCAGCTTGGCAACACCGCGCACAGATACGCAGTATTTT.

The CDR3 protein is CASSPIDYGYTF. The CDR3 coding sequence is TGTGCCAGCAGTCCGATAGACTATGGCTACACCTTC. V gene TRBV2 combines with J gene TRBJ1-2; D gene ambiguous. V shed 5 bases and J shed 3 bases, with 7 bases lying between them. The CDR3 is 12 amino acids. From germline, CDR1 is SNHLY and CDR2 FYNNEI.

The chain uses TRBV7-3 and TRBJ2-7; D call uncertain. Germline loops: CDR1 SGHTA, CDR2 FQGTGA. V was clipped by 3 bases and J by 0 bases, with 6 bases between them. The CDR3 spans 13 residues. The CDR3 sequence is CASSFRHSYEQYF. CDR3 DNA sequence: TGTGCCAGCAGCTTCCGGCACTCCTACGAGCAGTACTTC.

This sequence joins TRBV5-1 and TRBJ1-1; TRBD1 aligns across 8 bases. The CDR3 is 14 amino acids. The ends lost 5 bases at V and 4 bases at J; junction bases unmatched: 7. Germline CDR1 and CDR2: SGHRS and YFSETQ. This CDR3 is CASRRQGAVTEAFF. The DNA for the CDR3 is TGCGCCAGCAGACGCCAGGGGGCGGTCACTGAAGCTTTCTTT.

The table lists this clone with a few counts. This chain joins TRBV5-4 and TRBJ1-2; 9 bases map to TRBD1. The CDR3 totals 14 residues. The V segment lost 5 bases and the J segment 4 bases; nucleotides outside the gene matches: 6. Germline V gene lookup returns CDR1 SGHNT and CDR2 YYREEE (reference sequence). Here the CDR3 DNA reads TGTGCCAGCAGATCCGGGACAGGGAGCTATGGCTACACCTTC. As protein: CASRSGTGSYGYTF.

The CDR3 DNA sequence: TGTGCCAGCAGCCCGGGTACGAGGTCCCATGAGCAGTTCTTC. Its translation: CASSPGTRSHEQFF. The chain employs TRBV6-6 and TRBJ2-1; D unresolved. Deletions cut 6 bases from V and 8 bases from J, with 17 bases between. Germline V CDR1 and CDR2: MNHNY, SVGAGI (reference sequence). This CDR3 is 14 amino acids long.

The V call is TRBV28, the J call TRBJ1-4; D gene uncertain. V was clipped by 5 bases and J by 4 bases, with 14 bases between them. Germline values: CDR1 MDHEN, CDR2 SYDVKM. This CDR3 has 15 residues. The CDR3 DNA sequence: TGTGCCAGCAGTCGCCTCGGACGGTTTAATGAAAAACTGTTTTTT. This sequence encodes CASSRLGRFNEKLFF.

The DNA for the CDR3 is TGTGCCAGCTCACCCATCAACATTTTCGCTAATGAAAAACTGTTTTTT. Its protein is CASSPINIFANEKLFF. The chain links TRBV18 to TRBJ1-4; D uncertain. Germline V gives CDR1 KGHSH, CDR2 LQKENI. This CDR3 is built from 16 residues. V was pared by 3 bases and J by 3 bases, with 14 bases between.

Only a few counts were recorded for this clone. The V gene is TRBV6-1, the J gene TRBJ2-5, with 8 bases that match TRBD1. Losses at the gene ends were 7 bases for V and 5 bases for J; bases not matched to a gene: 6. Germline CDR1 and CDR2: MNHNS and SASEGT. The CDR3 has 13 amino acids. The CDR3 region is CASNRDRLETQYF. The CDR3 DNA is TGTGCCAGCAACCGGGACAGGTTGGAGACCCAGTACTTC.

The J gene is TRBJ2-7, the V gene TRBV6-5; D perhaps matches TRBD1 (6 bases). The CDR3 runs 14 residues. Per germline, CDR1 MNHEY and CDR2 SVGAGI. Trimming shortened V by 6 bases and J by 3 bases, and 15 bases separated the two germline ends. CDR3 loop: CASSLQGLGYEQYF. The CDR3 DNA sequence: TGTGCCAGCAGCCTACAGGGTTTGGGCTACGAGCAGTACTTC.